The 8 T cell receptor beta chains listed next were all sequenced from one sample in a study of cytomegalovirus exposure and HLA in healthy donors. The PCR employed 60 Vbeta primers together with 13 Jbeta primers. Here immunoSEQ multiplex PCR was the method, and the copy in TCRdb shows in-frame clones only, minus some. The data hold approximately 35,000 clones, with 80% to 90% observed a single time. The sample consisted of PBMCs. These TCRs come from a woman younger than 30 in good health and CMV-seronegative.

This clone was observed a few times. The genes are TRBV5-1 and TRBJ2-5, with D maybe TRBD2 (5 bases). The DNA end favors TRBJ2-7, so the J call may be wrong. CDR1 is SGHRS and CDR2 is YFSETQ in the germline V gene. The CDR3 has 14 amino acids. DNA of the CDR3: TGCGCCAGCAGGCCCCTGGGGAGCTCCTACGAGCAGTACTTC. Translating it yields CASRPLGSSYEQYF.

Only a few counts were recorded for this clone. This chain uses TRBV7-2 with TRBJ1-6, with TRBD1 matching over 7 bases. This CDR3 has 17 amino acids. Germline CDR1 is SGHTA and CDR2 is FQGNSA. V gave up 3 bases and J gave up 0 bases; unmatched junction bases: 5. Here the CDR3 reads CASSLAGGSSYNSPLHF. CDR3 coding DNA: TGTGCCAGCAGCTTGGCAGGGGGGAGCTCCTATAATTCACCCCTCCACTTT.

V is TRBV6-5 and J is TRBJ1-2; 9 bases are shared with TRBD1. The CDR3 is 14 residues long. J was trimmed by 6 bases and V by 2 bases; bases with no gene match: 4. Germline V gives CDR1 MNHEY, CDR2 SVGAGI. CDR3 in amino acids: CASSYTQGANGYTF. CDR3 nucleotide sequence: TGTGCCAGCAGTTACACACAGGGGGCAAATGGCTACACCTTC.

The rearrangement links TRBV7-6 to TRBJ2-1, with 7 bases aligning to TRBD2. Germline-derived CDR1 and CDR2 are SGHVS and FNYEAQ. The CDR3 has 16 residues. With 4 bases clipped from V and 8 bases from J, the junction kept 14 bases outside the gene matches. The CDR3 loop reads CASSWGGDGGGHEQFF. CDR3 coding DNA: TGTGCCAGCAGCTGGGGGGGGGACGGGGGTGGCCATGAGCAGTTCTTC.

The V and J genes are TRBV2 and TRBJ2-1; 8 positions match TRBD1. The CDR3 consists of 15 residues. CDR1 and CDR2 from the germline V gene are SNHLY and FYNNEI. With V trimmed by 6 bases and J by 0 bases, 4 bases remained unmatched. The CDR3 DNA sequence: TGTGCCAGCAGAACCCAGGGGGCCTCCTACAATGAGCAGTTCTTC. It specifies CASRTQGASYNEQFF.

The V gene is TRBV5-1, the J gene TRBJ2-1; 7 nucleotides agree with TRBD2. After removal of 0 bases from V and 3 bases from J, the junction contained 9 bases not matched to a gene. From germline, CDR1 is SGHRS and CDR2 YFSETQ. This CDR3 is 17 amino acids long. The CDR3 reads CASSLGLFSGNYNEQFF. CDR3 in DNA: TGCGCCAGCAGCTTGGGGTTATTCAGCGGGAACTACAATGAGCAGTTCTTC.

The J gene is TRBJ2-3, the V gene TRBV4-3; 7 nucleotides match TRBD1. Germline values: CDR1 LGHNA, CDR2 YSLEER. V lost 1 base to trimming and J lost 2 bases; unmatched junction nucleotides: 6. The CDR3 has 16 amino acids. As DNA, the CDR3 is TGCGCCAGCAGCCAAGCGTACAGGGGAAACACAGATACGCAGTATTTT. Its protein is CASSQAYRGNTDTQYF.

V usage is TRBV6-1 and J usage is TRBJ1-2, with D hard to call. From germline, CDR1 is MNHNS and CDR2 SASEGT. The CDR3 runs 13 residues. The ends were cut back, 5 bases at V and 2 bases at J, with 9 bases in the middle. The CDR3 DNA is TGTGCCAGCAGTATCGAGGAGAACTATGGCTACACCTTC. This sequence encodes CASSIEENYGYTF.